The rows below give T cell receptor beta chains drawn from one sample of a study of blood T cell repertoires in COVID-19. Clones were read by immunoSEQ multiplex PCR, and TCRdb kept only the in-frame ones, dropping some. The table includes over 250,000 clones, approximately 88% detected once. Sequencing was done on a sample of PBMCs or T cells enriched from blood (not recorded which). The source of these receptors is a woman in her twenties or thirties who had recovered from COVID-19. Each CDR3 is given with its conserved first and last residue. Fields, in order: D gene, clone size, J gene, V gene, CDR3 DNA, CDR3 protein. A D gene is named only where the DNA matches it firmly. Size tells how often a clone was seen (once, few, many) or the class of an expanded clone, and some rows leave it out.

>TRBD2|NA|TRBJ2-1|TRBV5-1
TGCGCCAGCATGTACTCTAGCGGGACGGGCCATGAGCAGTTCTTC
CASMYSSGTGHEQFF
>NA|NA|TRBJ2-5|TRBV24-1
TGTGCCACCAGTGACCCCCAGGGATCCGGAGAGACCCAGTACTTC
CATSDPQGSGETQYF
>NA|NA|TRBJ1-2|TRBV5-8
TGTGCCAGCAGCCTAGGGGAGGCGCGTATCTATGGCTACACCTTC
CASSLGEARIYGYTF
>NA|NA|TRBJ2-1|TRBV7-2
TGTGCCAGCAGCTTAGCGTCTCGGGAAAATGAGCAGTTCTTC
CASSLASRENEQFF
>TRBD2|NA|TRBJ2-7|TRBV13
TGTGCGAGCAGGGAGGGAGACTACGAGCAGTACTTC
CASREGDYEQYF
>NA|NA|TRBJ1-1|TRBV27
TGCGCCACCGGGGGGAGGGGGGCTGAAGCTTTCTTT
CATGGRGAEAFF
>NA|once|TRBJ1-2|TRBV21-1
TGTGCCAGCAGCATCCGGGACAGTCATGGCTACACCTTC
CASSIRDSHGYTF
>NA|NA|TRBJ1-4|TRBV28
TGTGCCAGCAGTTTACCTTCCCCTGAGGGGGACGAAAAACTGTTTTTT
CASSLPSPEGDEKLFF
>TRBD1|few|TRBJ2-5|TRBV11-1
TGTGCCAGCAGCGAGAGACAGGGGGTGGGAGAGACCCAGTACTTC
CASSERQGVGETQYF
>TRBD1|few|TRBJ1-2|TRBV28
TGTGCCAGCAGCCCGGGACAGAGATACTATGGCTACACCTTC
CASSPGQRYYGYTF